This TCR beta chain was identified in a study of metastatic and nonmetastatic thyroid tumors. In the authors' methods: The study built a papillary thyroid cancer distant-metastasis classifier from CDR3 differences across clinicopathological groups. TCRdb re-analyzed the PCR reads through MiXCR. In this record, the V and J calls reflect TCRdb's handling and not the investigators' own analysis. The table includes under 50,000 clones, 15% to 20% detected once. This clone was seen at least ten times. No treatment had been given to any patient before thyroid surgery. Unmatched junction bases numbered 6, after V lost 3 bases and J lost 7 bases. Looked up from germline, CDR1 is SGHNT and CDR2 is YENEEA. The CDR3 totals 15 residues.

The sequence was collected from a female donor with papillary thyroid cancer or a benign thyroid nodule (not recorded which). Some clones in this sample may be carry-over from other donors' samples. The rearrangement uses TRBV11-3 and TRBJ2-1; TRBD2 aligns across 10 bases. Material: tumor tissue. The CDR3 DNA sequence: TGTGCCAGCAGCTTTAGGGCTAGCGGGGGTAATGAGCAGTTCTTC. It encodes CASSFRASGGNEQFF.